A few counts support the clone carrying this T cell receptor beta chain. Its antigen is unknown. TCRdb re-called the 5' RACE reads with MiXCR, one entry per CDR3 protein. The profile covers hundreds of thousands of distinct CDR3 sequences, with roughly an eighth appearing a single time and approximately 20% taken by the ten largest. This record belongs to a study of T-cell memory formation after mild COVID-19. Overall study findings and caveats: Clones shrinking from day 15 to 85 showed even CD4/CD8 mixes; later expanders tilted CD4+. Pre-infection memory held some responding clones, suggesting pre-existing cross-reactive T cells responded.

The CDR3 covers 13 residues. The V end was cut by 0 bases, the J end by 6 bases, with 6 bases between. Germline loops: CDR1 MGHRA, CDR2 YSYEKL. The genes are TRBV4-1 and TRBJ1-5, with D unclear. The source of this sequence is a young man who had mild COVID-19 (a few samples of this study predate the infection). Cell type and time point are not known. The source material was PBMCs or a T cell subset sorted from them (not recorded which). CDR3 bases: TGCGCCAGCAGCCAAGATCAGACTCAGCCCCAGCATTTT. This codes for CASSQDQTQPQHF.